This T cell receptor (beta chain) comes out of a study of radiation and T cells in renal cell carcinoma. Comment on this clone: The antigen remains unidentified.

Produced via immunoSEQ multiplex PCR; TCRdb's table is partial and in-frame only. This table has tens of thousands of clones, 47% appearing once. Study-wide findings and caveats: From baseline, blood top tumor clonotypes peaked at 2 weeks post-radiation.

The CDR3 is 14 residues long. Trimming cost V 6 bases and J 7 bases, with 13 bases left between them. Per germline, CDR1 MGHRA and CDR2 YSYEKL. Described treatment: 15 Gy SBRT to primary tumor, nephrectomy 4 weeks later. This sequence originates from a woman aged 45-65 years with renal cell carcinoma. The material was tumor tissue, obtained from a patient whose treatment included radiotherapy and nephrectomy. The chain uses TRBV4-1 and TRBJ1-6; TRBD1 might be the D (6 bases). CDR3: CASRTDRTNSPLHF. CDR3 DNA sequence: TGCGCCAGCAGAACGGACAGAACAAATTCACCCCTCCACTTT.